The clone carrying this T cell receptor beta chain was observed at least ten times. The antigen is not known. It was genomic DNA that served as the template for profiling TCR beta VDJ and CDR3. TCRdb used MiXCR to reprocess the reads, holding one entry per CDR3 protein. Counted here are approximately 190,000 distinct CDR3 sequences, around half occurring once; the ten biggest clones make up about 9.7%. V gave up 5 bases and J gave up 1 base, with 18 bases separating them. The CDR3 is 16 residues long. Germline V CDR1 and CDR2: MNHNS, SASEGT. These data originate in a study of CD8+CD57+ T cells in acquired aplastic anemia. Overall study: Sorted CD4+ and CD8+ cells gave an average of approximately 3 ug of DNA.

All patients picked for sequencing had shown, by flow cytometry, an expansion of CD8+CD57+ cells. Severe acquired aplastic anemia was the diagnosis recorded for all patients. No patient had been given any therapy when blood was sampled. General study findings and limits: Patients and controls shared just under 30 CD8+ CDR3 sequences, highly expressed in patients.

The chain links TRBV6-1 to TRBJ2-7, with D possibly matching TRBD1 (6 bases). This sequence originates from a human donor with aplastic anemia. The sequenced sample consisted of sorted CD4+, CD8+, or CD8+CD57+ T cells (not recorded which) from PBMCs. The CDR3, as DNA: TGTGCCAGCAGTCATGGGACACCACCCACATCCTACGAGCAGTACTTC. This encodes CASSHGTPPTSYEQYF.